This T cell receptor beta chain was sequenced during a study of identical twins. Study results and limitations: Cord blood's abundant beta clonotypes had fewer insertions, unlike memory repertoires. Cross-sectional statistical analysis was relied on for the conclusions, without the same donors being followed.

MiXCR, run by TCRdb on the 5' RACE reads, gives a single entry per CDR3 protein. Of roughly 1,500,000 distinct CDR3 sequences listed, around 29% are singletons. The CDR3 totals 14 residues. Germline V lookup: CDR1 SEHNR, CDR2 FQNEAQ (reference sequence). V trimming: 10 bases; J trimming: 11 bases; junction bases outside the gene matches: 17. Of note for this clonotype: As yet, its antigen is unknown.

The TCR originated in a newborn girl in good health. The sample was cord blood. The chain combines TRBV7-9 with TRBJ2-5; 9 bases align to TRBD2. DNA for the CDR3: TGTGCCACCCAGCCTTTAGTAGCGGGAGCTGAGCAGTACTTC. Translation: CATQPLVAGAEQYF.